This T cell receptor beta chain was sequenced for a study of cytomegalovirus exposure and HLA in healthy donors. Points from the study as a whole: Associated with HLA alleles at 0.05 false discovery rate in a later analysis were around 15,000 TCR beta sequences.

Concerning this clone: Its antigen is currently unknown.

The PCR made use of 60 Vbeta and 13 Jbeta primers. Libraries were prepared by immunoSEQ multiplex PCR; TCRdb keeps only in-frame clonotypes and omits some of them. The data show about 160,000 clones, roughly 80% seen once. Between the trimmed V and J ends, which lost 2 bases and 6 bases, there was a span of 14 bases. Germline V lookup: CDR1 SGHAT, CDR2 FQNNGV. The CDR3 is 15 residues long. This TCR was recovered from a man aged 45-65 years in good health and CMV-seropositive. This sequence joins TRBV11-2 and TRBJ2-1; possible D gene TRBD1, 6 bases. Specimen: PBMCs. CDR3 in DNA: TGTGCCAGCAGCTTAATCGGGGACAAAATCAATGAGCAGTTCTTC. Amino acids: CASSLIGDKINEQFF.